One and the same sample provided the 9 T cell receptor beta chains below, sequenced in a study of multiple sclerosis patients with progressive multifocal leukoencephalopathy. Time point given: around eleven months of natalizumab therapy. Profiling relied on immunoSEQ multiplex PCR, and the TCRdb table lists in-frame clones only, not all of them. The repertoire holds around 27,000 clones, with 90% as singletons. Sequenced here: PBMCs, sampled from a patient treated with natalizumab. The origin of the receptors is a human donor with multiple sclerosis.

The J gene is TRBJ1-4, the V gene TRBV6-6; the D gene is possibly TRBD1 (5 bases). Trimming removed 7 bases from V and 7 bases from J, with 13 bases in between. Germline V lookup: CDR1 MNHNY, CDR2 SVGAGI (reference sequence). This CDR3 contains 13 residues. CDR3 residues: CASIGPDIEKLFF. The CDR3 bases are TGTGCCAGCATAGGGCCGGACATTGAAAAACTGTTTTTT.

The V and J genes are TRBV6-1 and TRBJ1-1; the match to TRBD1 covers 8 bases. There are 14 residues in the CDR3. V lost 5 bases and J lost 0; bases outside the gene matches: 2. Germline V gene data show CDR1 as MNHNS and CDR2 as SASEGT. The CDR3 reads CASSLGQVNTEAFF. CDR3 DNA sequence: TGTGCCAGCAGTTTGGGACAGGTGAACACTGAAGCTTTCTTT.

The J gene is TRBJ2-7, the V gene TRBV7-8; possible D gene TRBD1, 6 bases. The V end lost 5 bases, the J end lost 6 bases, and 17 bases lay between the germline ends. There are 14 residues in the CDR3. Looked up from germline, CDR1 is SGHVS and CDR2 is FQNEAQ. The CDR3 region has the DNA TGTGCCAGCAGCCTACTACCACAGGGTGGCGAGCAGTACTTC. Translated, it gives CASSLLPQGGEQYF.

This clone appeared once. The V gene is TRBV7-9, the J gene TRBJ1-5; D is uncertain. The germline V gene encodes CDR1 SEHNR and CDR2 FQNEAQ (reference sequence). Trimming removed 2 bases at V and 5 bases at J, with 7 bases between. CDR3 length: 13 amino acids. The CDR3: CASSLTTDQPQHF. As DNA, the CDR3 is TGTGCCAGCAGCTTAACAACAGATCAGCCCCAGCATTTT.

J is TRBJ2-2 and V is TRBV5-4; no definite D call. Trimming removed 1 base from V and 3 bases from J, with 10 bases in between. Per germline, CDR1 SGHNT and CDR2 YYREEE (reference sequence). There are 15 residues in the CDR3. DNA for the CDR3: TGTGCCAGCAGCTTGAGGATTTTTGACACCGGGGAGCTGTTTTTT. Translating gives CASSLRIFDTGELFF.

This clone was recorded once. J is TRBJ2-1 and V is TRBV10-2; D gene uncertain. Deletions cut 0 bases from V and 10 bases from J, with 10 bases between. The CDR3 sequence is 13 residues long. The germline V gene encodes CDR1 WSHSY and CDR2 SAAADI. The CDR3 loop is CASSESGRNEQFF. CDR3 bases: TGCGCCAGCAGTGAGTCAGGAAGGAACGAGCAGTTCTTC.

This clone was seen a single time. This chain uses TRBV30 with TRBJ2-1, with a tentative D call TRBD2 (5 bases). The CDR3 extends over 10 amino acids. Deletions cut 5 bases from V and 8 bases from J, with 7 bases between. Germline V lookup: CDR1 GTSNPN, CDR2 SVGIG (reference sequence). The CDR3 region has the DNA TGTGCCTGGGGGAGTTATGAGCAGTTCTTC. This translates into CAWGSYEQFF.

This chain uses TRBV7-2 with TRBJ1-1, with D unclear. With 3 bases removed from V and 1 base from J, the gap between germline ends came to 9 bases. This CDR3 comprises 14 residues. Germline V lookup: CDR1 SGHTA, CDR2 FQGNSA. CDR3 DNA sequence: TGTGCCAGCAGCTTTCCGACGGCGAACACTGAAGCTTTCTTT. It codes for CASSFPTANTEAFF. The full variable domain, in which reference TRBV7-2 and TRBJ1-1 provide the parts outside the CDR3, is GAGVSQSPSNKVTEKGKDVELRCDPISGHTALYWYRQSLGQGLEFLIYFQGNSAPDKSGLPSDRFSAERTGGSVSTLTIQRTQQEDSAVYLCASSFPTANTEAFFGQGTRLTVV.

The chain couples TRBV7-9 to TRBJ1-2, with TRBD1 identical over 7 bases. V was clipped by 2 bases and J by 8 bases; unmatched bases: 17. CDR1 is SEHNR, CDR2 FQNEAQ, per germline (reference sequence). The CDR3 runs 17 residues. The CDR3 loop reads CASSLPRGRGRSEGYTF. Written as DNA, the CDR3 is TGTGCCAGCAGCTTACCACGAGGTAGGGGGCGGTCTGAAGGCTACACCTTC.